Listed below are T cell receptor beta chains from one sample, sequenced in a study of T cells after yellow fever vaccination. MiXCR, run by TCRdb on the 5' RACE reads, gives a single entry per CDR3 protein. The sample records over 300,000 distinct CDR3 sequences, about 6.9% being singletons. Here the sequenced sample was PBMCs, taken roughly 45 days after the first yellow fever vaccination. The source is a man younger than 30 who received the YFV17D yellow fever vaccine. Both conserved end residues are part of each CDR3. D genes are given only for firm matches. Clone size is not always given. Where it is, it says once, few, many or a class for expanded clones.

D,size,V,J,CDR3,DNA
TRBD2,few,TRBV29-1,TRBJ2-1,CSASLGLAGANEQFF,TGCAGCGCCTCCCTGGGACTAGCGGGGGCAAATGAGCAGTTCTTC
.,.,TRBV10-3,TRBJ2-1,CAISEVTYNEQFF,TGTGCCATCAGTGAGGTCACCTACAATGAGCAGTTCTTC
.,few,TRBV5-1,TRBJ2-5,CASSNIRQETQYF,TGCGCCAGCAGCAATATCCGTCAAGAGACCCAGTACTTC
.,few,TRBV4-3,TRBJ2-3,CASSQVGAGTQYF,TGCGCCAGCAGCCAGGTGGGGGCTGGTACGCAGTATTTT
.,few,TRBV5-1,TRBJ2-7,CASSLGGTPYEQYF,TGCGCCAGCAGCTTGGGGGGAACCCCCTACGAGCAGTACTTC
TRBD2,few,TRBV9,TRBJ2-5,CASSAPGGGETQYF,TGTGCCAGCAGCGCCCCGGGAGGCGGGGAGACCCAGTACTTC
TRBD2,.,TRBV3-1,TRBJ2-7,CASSHHTSGGSYEQYF,TGTGCCAGCAGCCACCATACTAGCGGGGGATCTTACGAGCAGTACTTC
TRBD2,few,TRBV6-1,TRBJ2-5,CASSEAGGQETQYF,TGTGCCAGCAGTGAAGCGGGGGGGCAAGAGACCCAGTACTTC
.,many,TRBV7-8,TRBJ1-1,CASSLVPGLILTEAFF,TGTGCCAGCAGCTTAGTTCCAGGGCTTATCCTCACTGAAGCTTTCTTT
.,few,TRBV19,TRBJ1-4,CASQDPTATNEKLFF,TGTGCCAGTCAGGACCCGACTGCAACTAATGAAAAACTGTTTTTT
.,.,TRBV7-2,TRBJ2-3,CASSAGPVADTQYF,TGTGCCAGCAGCGCGGGCCCCGTCGCAGATACGCAGTATTTT
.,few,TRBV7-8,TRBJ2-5,CASSRLQETQYF,TGTGCCAGCAGCCGACTTCAAGAGACCCAGTACTTC
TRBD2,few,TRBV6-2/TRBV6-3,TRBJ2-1,CASSMLLQAGESYEQFF,TGTGCCAGCAGTATGCTTCTTCAAGCGGGGGAATCGTATGAGCAGTTCTTC
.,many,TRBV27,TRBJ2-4,CASSLSIPLLAKNIQYF,TGTGCCAGCAGTTTATCGATACCGCTCCTAGCCAAAAACATTCAGTACTTC
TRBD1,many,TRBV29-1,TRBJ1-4,CSVRDSGGEKLFF,TGCAGCGTTAGGGACAGCGGAGGTGAAAAACTGTTTTTT
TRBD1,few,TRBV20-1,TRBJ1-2,CSAREGTGAARVYGYTF,TGCAGTGCTAGAGAGGGGACAGGAGCCGCAAGGGTCTATGGCTACACCTTC
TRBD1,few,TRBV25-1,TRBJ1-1,CASSNRQGLNTEAFF,TGTGCCAGCAGTAACCGACAGGGGTTGAACACTGAAGCTTTCTTT
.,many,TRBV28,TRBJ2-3,CASSSRQSGTDTQYF,TGTGCCAGCAGTTCCCGACAGTCGGGCACAGATACGCAGTATTTT
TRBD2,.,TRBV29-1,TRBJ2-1,CSALGLAGKSSYNEQFF,TGCAGCGCCCTCGGGCTAGCGGGGAAGAGCTCCTACAATGAGCAGTTCTTC
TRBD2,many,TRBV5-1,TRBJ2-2,CASSFGSGAPNTGELFF,TGCGCCAGCAGCTTTGGTAGCGGGGCGCCGAACACCGGGGAGCTGTTTTTT
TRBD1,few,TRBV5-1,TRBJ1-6,CASSLDTGTGRSPLHF,TGCGCCAGCAGCTTGGACACCGGGACAGGGCGATCACCCCTCCACTTT
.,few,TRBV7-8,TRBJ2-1,CASSPYVSNNEQFF,TGTGCCAGCAGCCCGTATGTGAGCAACAATGAGCAGTTCTTC
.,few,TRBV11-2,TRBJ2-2,CASSPGTALTGELFF,TGTGCCAGCAGCCCAGGGACCGCGCTCACCGGGGAGCTGTTTTTT
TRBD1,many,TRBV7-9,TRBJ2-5,CASSSPTGEETQYF,TGTGCCAGCAGCTCCCCGACAGGGGAAGAGACCCAGTACTTC
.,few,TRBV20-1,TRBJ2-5,CSASEGGHFEYF,TGCAGTGCTAGCGAGGGGGGCCACTTCGAGTACTTC
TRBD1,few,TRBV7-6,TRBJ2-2,CASSSRQGVSTGELFF,TGTGCCAGCAGCTCCCGACAGGGTGTATCAACCGGGGAGCTGTTTTTT
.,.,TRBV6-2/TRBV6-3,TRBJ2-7,CASRAVTYEQYF,TGTGCCAGCAGGGCGGTGACCTACGAGCAGTACTTC
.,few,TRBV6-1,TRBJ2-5,CASSRGVLQETQYF,TGTGCCAGCAGTAGGGGGGTCCTTCAAGAGACCCAGTACTTC
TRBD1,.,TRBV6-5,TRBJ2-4,CASSYSTGGIQNIQYF,TGTGCCAGCAGTTACTCGACAGGGGGCATCCAAAACATTCAGTACTTC